These 27 T cell receptor beta chains were all obtained from the same sample, sequenced in a study of T cell responses to AZD1222 COVID-19 vaccine. Sequencing was performed with immunoSEQ multiplex PCR; in TCRdb, only in-frame clones are kept and a portion is missing. The sample includes approximately 150,000 clones, over 75% seen only once; the top ten take roughly 4.3%. This specimen consisted of peripheral blood, obtained 28 days after the second AZD1222 dose. The receptors here all came from an adult who received the AZD1222 COVID-19 vaccine.

The V gene is TRBV30, the J gene TRBJ2-5, with unresolved D. Trimming removed 0 bases at V and 0 bases at J, with 8 bases between. Looked up from germline, CDR1 is GTSNPN and CDR2 is SVGIG (reference sequence). The CDR3 contains 14 residues. The CDR3 DNA follows: TGTGCCTGGAGTGTTTTGCGGTACCAAGAGACCCAGTACTTC. Encoded protein: CAWSVLRYQETQYF.

The rearrangement joins TRBV6-5 to TRBJ1-5; D might be TRBD1 (5 bases). The CDR3 has 13 residues. V was clipped by 6 bases and J by 7 bases, with 13 bases between them. Looked up from germline, CDR1 is MNHEY and CDR2 is SVGAGI. The CDR3 reads CASSLRGLQPQHF. The DNA for the CDR3 is TGTGCCAGCAGCCTAAGGGGATTGCAGCCCCAGCATTTT.

V is TRBV5-8 and J is TRBJ2-1; D is unresolved. The germline gives CDR1 SGHTS, CDR2 YDEGEE. CDR3 length: 13 amino acids. V lost 8 bases, J lost 10 bases, and 19 bases lay in between. The CDR3 coding sequence is TGTGCCAGGGCCGCTATGCCAATTCCGGAGCAGTTCTTC. Protein: CARAAMPIPEQFF.

The genes are TRBV10-3 and TRBJ1-1; 11 bases match TRBD1. Germline loops: CDR1 ENHRY, CDR2 SYGVKD. V shed 6 bases and J 6 bases; nucleotides not matched to a gene: 6. This CDR3 comprises 14 residues. In DNA, the CDR3 is TGTGCCATCAGCCGGACAGGGGGCGACTCTGAAGCTTTCTTT. Translation gives CAISRTGGDSEAFF.

The sample holds one count of this clone. J is TRBJ1-2 and V is TRBV13; no clear D gene. Germline V gene data show CDR1 as PRHDT and CDR2 as FYEKMQ (reference sequence). Trimming removed 3 bases at V and 7 bases at J, with 9 bases between. This CDR3 region has 12 residues. The CDR3 DNA is TGTGCCAGCAGCTTCCGGGCTTGTGGCTACACCTTC. This gives the protein CASSFRACGYTF.

This rearrangement joins TRBV30 to TRBJ1-2, with D maybe TRBD1 (6 bases). Germline CDR1 is GTSNPN and CDR2 is SVGIG (reference sequence). The CDR3 covers 12 residues. Trimming pared 2 bases from V and 5 bases from J, leaving 9 bases between. CDR3 DNA sequence: TGTGCCTGGAGTTTTACAGGGTATGGCTACACCTTC. It codes for CAWSFTGYGYTF.

This clone has a handful of counts. The chain employs TRBV11-2 and TRBJ1-5; D remains ambiguous. The CDR3 loop spans 13 amino acids. Deletions cut 5 bases from V and 6 bases from J, with 11 bases between. CDR1 and CDR2 (germline): SGHAT, FQNNGV. The CDR3 loop is CASSLDYGQPQHF. CDR3 nucleotide sequence: TGTGCCAGCAGCCTTGACTATGGTCAGCCCCAGCATTTT.

The genes are TRBV6-5 and TRBJ2-7, with D possibly being TRBD2 (5 bases). The CDR3 runs 13 residues. The germline gives CDR1 MNHEY, CDR2 SVGAGI. V lost 8 bases and J lost 6, with 17 bases in between. The CDR3 loop is CASLLAAGGEQYF. The CDR3 DNA follows: TGTGCCAGCTTGTTGGCTGCCGGAGGCGAGCAGTACTTC.

The chain employs TRBV5-4 and TRBJ1-1, with D unclear. The CDR3 sequence is 14 residues long. CDR1 is SGHNT, CDR2 YYREEE, per germline (reference sequence). With 0 bases removed from V and 7 bases from J, the gap between germline ends came to 13 bases. CDR3 nucleotides: TGTGCCAGCAGCTTGGCCTTGGAGCGGGGTGAAGCTTTCTTT. Its translation is CASSLALERGEAFF.

This sequence joins TRBV19 and TRBJ1-5, with D possibly being TRBD1 (5 bases). CDR1 and CDR2 (germline): LNHDA, SQIVND (reference sequence). The CDR3 loop spans 16 amino acids. Between the trimmed V and J ends, which lost 0 bases and 7 bases, there was a span of 16 bases. CDR3 amino acids: CASSIETRGSFQPQHF. CDR3 nucleotide sequence: TGTGCCAGTAGTATAGAAACAAGGGGAAGTTTCCAGCCCCAGCATTTT. Based on the CDR3 plus reference TRBV19 and TRBJ1-5, the full variable domain is DGGITQSPKYLFRKEGQNVTLSCEQNLNHDAMYWYRQDPGQGLRLIYYSQIVNDFQKGDIAEGYSVSREKKESFPLTVTSAQKNPTAFYLCASSIETRGSFQPQHFGDGTRLSIL.

CDR3 in DNA: TGTGCCAGCAGTACCCAAGGGGGGGCTGAAGCTTTCTTT. It yields the protein CASSTQGGAEAFF. The genes are TRBV6-5 and TRBJ1-1, with D tentatively TRBD1 (6 bases). Looked up from germline, CDR1 is MNHEY and CDR2 is SVGAGI. This CDR3 region has 13 residues. Deletions cut 5 bases from V and 6 bases from J, with 13 bases between.

The chain links TRBV24-1 to TRBJ2-1; 13 nucleotides align to TRBD2. The CDR3 length is 18 residues. Germline CDR1 KGHDR, CDR2 SFDVKD. Trimming at V came to 3 bases and at J to 4 bases, leaving 8 bases not matched to a gene. CDR3 region: CATSDTTSGGAGYNEQFF. DNA for the CDR3: TGTGCCACCAGTGATACTACTAGCGGGGGGGCAGGTTACAATGAGCAGTTCTTC.

The chain employs TRBV5-1 and TRBJ1-3; D is unclear. The CDR3 is 14 residues long. The V gene lost 0 bases and the J gene lost 9 bases, with 13 bases spanning the gap. Germline CDR1 is SGHRS and CDR2 is YFSETQ. The CDR3 loop is CASSLGRSSSTIYF. The DNA for the CDR3 is TGCGCCAGCAGCTTGGGACGATCCTCGAGCACCATATATTTT.

The genes are TRBV6-5 and TRBJ1-2, with D perhaps matching TRBD1 (5 bases). Germline V gives CDR1 MNHEY, CDR2 SVGAGI. The CDR3 is 13 residues long. The V gene lost 6 bases and the J gene lost 7 bases, with 15 bases spanning the gap. The CDR3 sequence is CASRTTATSGYTF. CDR3 bases: TGTGCCAGCAGAACGACAGCCACCTCTGGCTACACCTTC.

This chain links TRBV27 with TRBJ1-6, with 7 positions matching TRBD1. CDR1 and CDR2 (germline): MNHEY, SMNVEV (reference sequence). This CDR3 is 17 amino acids long. Trimming took 3 bases from V and 10 from J; bases not matched to a gene: 15. CDR3 residues: CASSLAGQAIIKSPLHF. As DNA, the CDR3 is TGTGCCAGCAGTTTGGCTGGACAGGCTATAATTAAGTCACCCCTCCACTTT.

The rearrangement joins TRBV6-5 to TRBJ2-7; 10 nucleotides line up with TRBD2. The CDR3 is 12 residues long. The germline V gene encodes CDR1 MNHEY and CDR2 SVGAGI. The junction had 6 bases not matched to a gene; V was cut back by 5 bases and J by 11 bases. The CDR3 DNA follows: TGTGCCAGCAGTCTAACTAGCGGGGCGGAGTACTTC. Translating gives CASSLTSGAEYF.

CDR3: CASSPPSGGGRGYTF. CDR3 sequence (DNA): TGTGCCAGCTCACCACCCAGTGGGGGGGGACGTGGCTACACCTTC. This chain uses TRBV18 with TRBJ1-2, with a possible D match to TRBD1 (5 bases). The length of the CDR3 is 15 residues. Germline V gene lookup returns CDR1 KGHSH and CDR2 LQKENI. V lost 0 bases, J lost 7 bases, and 15 bases lay in between.

The chain uses TRBV6-5 and TRBJ1-3; D possibly corresponds to TRBD1 (5 bases). CDR1 is MNHEY and CDR2 is SVGAGI in the germline V gene. This CDR3 contains 15 residues. V was pared by 7 bases and J by 0 bases, with 13 bases between. Written as DNA, the CDR3 is TGTGCCAGCAATACGGGGGGTACCTCTGGAAACACCATATATTTT. Its translation is CASNTGGTSGNTIYF.

This clone was seen more than once but under ten times. The V and J genes are TRBV6-1 and TRBJ1-4, with a tentative D call TRBD1 (5 bases). CDR1 and CDR2 (germline): MNHNS, SASEGT. CDR3 size: 15 residues. V dropped 2 bases and J dropped 4 bases, with 11 bases sitting between them. The CDR3 DNA sequence: TGTGCCAGCAGTGAACGGGGGTCGGGTAATGAAAAACTGTTTTTT. This translates into CASSERGSGNEKLFF.

The chain joins TRBV20-1 to TRBJ1-1; 7 nucleotides align to TRBD1. The CDR3 is 11 residues long. The germline CDR1 and CDR2 sequences are DFQATT and SNEGSKA (reference sequence). V trimming: 1 base; J trimming: 9 bases; junction bases outside the gene matches: 2. CDR3 nucleotide sequence: TGCAGTGCTAGAGGGGGACAGAAAGCTTTCTTT. Translating it yields CSARGGQKAFF.

This clone occurred once. The rearrangement joins TRBV2 to TRBJ1-2; TRBD1 might be the D (5 bases). This CDR3 is 12 amino acids long. Germline values: CDR1 SNHLY, CDR2 FYNNEI. The V gene lost 7 bases and the J gene lost 8 bases, with 14 bases spanning the gap. CDR3 residues: CASTETAHGYTF. In DNA, the CDR3 is TGTGCCAGCACGGAGACAGCACACGGCTACACCTTC.

The chain links TRBV6-2 or TRBV6-3 to TRBJ2-7, with D tentatively TRBD2 (6 bases). Trimming left V 5 bases short and J 7 bases short, with 18 bases between. This CDR3 has 14 residues. The germline CDR1 and CDR2 sequences are MNHEY and SVGEGT. The chain's CDR3 is CASSGAGQAEEQYF. The CDR3 nucleotides are TGTGCCAGCAGTGGAGCGGGCCAGGCAGAGGAGCAGTACTTC.

This clone came up once. The chain employs TRBV7-2 and TRBJ2-1, with TRBD2 matching over 7 bases. The CDR3 contains 16 residues. Germline loops: CDR1 SGHTA, CDR2 FQGNSA. The ends lost 6 bases at V and 7 bases at J; junction bases unmatched: 15. CDR3 sequence (DNA): TGTGCCAGCAGTCCTAACATCGGGGGGTCCTGGAATGAGCAGTTCTTC. It is translated as CASSPNIGGSWNEQFF.

The rearrangement uses TRBV19 and TRBJ2-3; no clear D. In germline, CDR1 is LNHDA, CDR2 SQIVND (reference sequence). Trimming removed 7 bases at V and 8 bases at J, with 16 bases between. CDR3 length: 13 amino acids. CDR3 amino acids: CASKDGRFGTQYF. In nucleotides, the CDR3 is TGTGCCAGTAAGGATGGCCGGTTCGGTACGCAGTATTTT.

The rearrangement uses TRBV3-1 (or the pseudogene TRBV3-2) and TRBJ2-3; tentative D call: TRBD1 (5 bases). The length of the CDR3 is 14 residues. Germline CDR1 LGHDT, CDR2 YNNKEL (reference sequence). Trimming cost V 0 bases and J 9 bases, with 13 bases left between them. DNA for the CDR3: TGTGCCAGCAGCCAAGATCTTGAGCCAGGGACGCAGTATTTT. Encoded protein: CASSQDLEPGTQYF.

This clone was counted a single time. This rearrangement joins TRBV4-1 to TRBJ1-4, with unresolved D. Between the trimmed V and J ends, which lost 1 base and 4 bases, there was a span of 4 bases. Germline lookup yields CDR1 MGHRA and CDR2 YSYEKL. CDR3 length equals 13 residues. This CDR3 reads CASSQVLNEKLFF. CDR3 DNA sequence: TGCGCCAGCAGCCAAGTCCTTAATGAAAAACTGTTTTTT.

The chain links TRBV11-2 to TRBJ1-5; a possible D gene is TRBD1 (6 bases). Trimming pared 5 bases from V and 7 bases from J, leaving 15 bases between. The germline V gene encodes CDR1 SGHAT and CDR2 FQNNGV. The CDR3 sequence is 14 residues long. This CDR3 reads CASSPTGSGQPQHF. CDR3 DNA sequence: TGTGCCAGCAGCCCAACAGGGAGCGGGCAGCCCCAGCATTTT.